One sample yielded the 24 T cell receptor beta chains listed below, sequenced in a study of cytomegalovirus exposure and HLA in healthy donors. The PCR made use of 60 Vbeta and 13 Jbeta primers. Some clones are missing from TCRdb's copy, which holds only in-frame ones; the method was immunoSEQ multiplex PCR. The sample has some 130,000 clones, 75% to 80% seen once. The specimen was PBMCs. These receptors all stem from a man under 40 in good health and CMV-seronegative.

The V and J genes are TRBV19 and TRBJ2-7; D may be TRBD2 (5 bases). The CDR3 sequence is 13 residues long. Trimming removed 8 bases from V and 0 bases from J, with 11 bases in between. Germline V gene sequence: CDR1 LNHDA, CDR2 SQIVND (reference sequence). CDR3: CASAPGSSYEQYF. DNA of the CDR3: TGTGCCAGTGCTCCTGGGAGCTCCTACGAGCAGTACTTC. The full variable domain, in which reference TRBV19 and TRBJ2-7 provide the parts outside the CDR3, is DGGITQSPKYLFRKEGQNVTLSCEQNLNHDAMYWYRQDPGQGLRLIYYSQIVNDFQKGDIAEGYSVSREKKESFPLTVTSAQKNPTAFYLCASAPGSSYEQYFGPGTRLTVT.

The chain carries TRBV5-1 and TRBJ1-1; D possibly corresponds to TRBD1 (5 bases). Trimming shortened V by 0 bases and J by 1 base, and 13 bases separated the two germline ends. Germline values: CDR1 SGHRS, CDR2 YFSETQ. CDR3 length: 16 amino acids. The chain's CDR3 is CASSLGIDGQNTEAFF. The CDR3 DNA reads TGCGCCAGCAGCTTGGGAATCGACGGACAGAACACTGAAGCTTTCTTT.

The gene calls are TRBV5-1 and TRBJ2-2; 16 positions agree with TRBD2. Per the germline V gene, CDR1 is SGHRS and CDR2 is YFSETQ. Germline trimming cut 3 bases from V and 4 bases from J; bases unmatched to any gene: 9. The CDR3 covers 19 residues. CDR3 sequence reads: CASSSPGLAGGQTTGELFF. In DNA, the CDR3 is TGCGCCAGCAGCTCCCCGGGACTAGCGGGAGGGCAAACCACCGGGGAGCTGTTTTTT.

The V gene is TRBV2, the J gene TRBJ2-5; TRBD2 matches at 10 bases. Germline values: CDR1 SNHLY, CDR2 FYNNEI. V gave up 4 bases and J gave up 4 bases; unmatched junction bases: 9. The CDR3 has 16 amino acids. The CDR3 DNA follows: TGTGCCAGCAGTGTGGCTAGCGGGAGACTTGGAGAGACCCAGTACTTC. Translating it yields CASSVASGRLGETQYF.

CDR3 bases: TGTGCCAGTAGTTCCCTGGCGGGGAGGGAGCCCCAGCATTTT. It encodes CASSSLAGREPQHF. The chain carries TRBV19 and TRBJ1-5; D is unresolved. Germline lookup yields CDR1 LNHDA and CDR2 SQIVND (reference sequence). V was cut by 5 bases and J by 8 bases, with 16 bases left in between. The CDR3 spans 14 residues. Full variable domain (missing parts from reference TRBV19 and TRBJ1-5): DGGITQSPKYLFRKEGQNVTLSCEQNLNHDAMYWYRQDPGQGLRLIYYSQIVNDFQKGDIAEGYSVSREKKESFPLTVTSAQKNPTAFYLCASSSLAGREPQHFGDGTRLSIL.

CDR3 sequence: CASSFGQGINEKLFF. CDR3 coding DNA: TGCGCCAGCAGCTTCGGACAGGGAATTAATGAAAAACTGTTTTTT. V is TRBV5-1 and J is TRBJ1-4; 8 bases map to TRBD1. The CDR3 covers 15 residues. With V trimmed by 2 bases and J by 4 bases, 4 bases remained unmatched. Germline assignment: CDR1 SGHRS and CDR2 YFSETQ. The variable domain in full, with the rest retrieved from reference TRBV5-1 and TRBJ1-4, is KAGVTQTPRYLIKTRGQQVTLSCSPISGHRSVSWYQQTPGQGLQFLFEYFSETQRNKGNFPGRFSGRQFSNSRSEMNVSTLELGDSALYLCASSFGQGINEKLFFGSGTQLSVL.

The chain recombines TRBV9 with TRBJ2-1; D remains unclear. This CDR3 comprises 15 residues. The V and J ends lost 0 bases and 4 bases respectively, with 11 bases between them. Germline V gene data show CDR1 as SGDLS and CDR2 as YYNGEE. CDR3 bases: TGTGCCAGCAGCGTAGTCGGAGAGCCTTACAATGAGCAGTTCTTC. Translation gives CASSVVGEPYNEQFF.

The chain is built from TRBV6-1 and TRBJ2-2, with 8 bases lining up with TRBD1. The V and J ends lost 2 bases and 3 bases, in that order; junction bases with no gene match: 8. From germline, CDR1 is MNHNS and CDR2 SASEGT. The CDR3 spans 17 residues. CDR3 coding DNA: TGTGCCAGCAGTGAACAGGGGGCCCTACAATACACCGGGGAGCTGTTTTTT. It translates to CASSEQGALQYTGELFF.

The rearrangement joins TRBV19 to TRBJ1-1, with 9 nucleotides matching TRBD1. Germline values: CDR1 LNHDA, CDR2 SQIVND (reference sequence). The CDR3 consists of 13 residues. V shed 6 bases, J shed 1 base, and the junction held 0 bases outside the gene matches. The DNA for the CDR3 is TGTGCCAGTAGGGACAGGGGGAACACTGAAGCTTTCTTT. It yields the protein CASRDRGNTEAFF.

The genes are TRBV4-1 and TRBJ1-1, with D possibly being TRBD1 (6 bases). This CDR3 is 15 amino acids long. Germline V gene sequence: CDR1 MGHRA, CDR2 YSYEKL. Between the trimmed V and J ends, which lost 3 bases and 1 base, there was a span of 12 bases. CDR3 loop: CASSHVGTSNTEAFF. The CDR3 DNA follows: TGCGCCAGCAGCCATGTTGGGACATCGAACACTGAAGCTTTCTTT.

The chain uses TRBV6-1 and TRBJ1-2; 12 bases fit TRBD1. J gave up 12 bases and V 3 bases, and 8 bases lay outside the gene matches. Per germline, CDR1 MNHNS and CDR2 SASEGT. The CDR3 length is 14 residues. CDR3 sequence (DNA): TGTGCCAGCAGTGATTCCTGGGACAGGGGGCGAGACACCTTC. Amino acids: CASSDSWDRGRDTF.

V is TRBV5-1 and J is TRBJ2-2, with D tentatively TRBD2 (6 bases). The CDR3 covers 16 residues. In germline, CDR1 is SGHRS, CDR2 YFSETQ. V was shortened by 1 base and J by 6 bases, with 16 bases between the two germline ends. This CDR3 is CASSLLLAEGAGELFF. The CDR3 nucleotides are TGCGCCAGCAGCTTGTTATTAGCGGAGGGTGCCGGGGAGCTGTTTTTT.

The V and J genes are TRBV6-1 and TRBJ2-7, with 7 bases identical to TRBD2. Germline assignment: CDR1 MNHNS and CDR2 SASEGT. The V and J ends lost 0 bases and 0 bases, in that order; junction bases with no gene match: 8. This CDR3 is built from 17 residues. The DNA of the CDR3 is TGTGCCAGCAGTGAAGCGCGGGGGAGGGCCCTCTCCTACGAGCAGTACTTC. Encoded protein: CASSEARGRALSYEQYF.

This clone was detected once. The rearrangement links TRBV19 to TRBJ2-7; TRBD1 agrees at 10 bases. The CDR3 sequence is 14 residues long. V trimming: 5 bases; J trimming: 3 bases; junction bases outside the gene matches: 4. Germline CDR1 is LNHDA and CDR2 is SQIVND (reference sequence). CDR3 region: CASSSGQGVYEQYF. In DNA, the CDR3 is TGTGCCAGTAGTTCAGGACAGGGGGTCTACGAGCAGTACTTC.

About this clone: The same CDR3 can be traced to other DNA sequences in this sample. The chain joins TRBV30 to TRBJ2-3; perhaps TRBD2 as D (5 bases). V was clipped by 2 bases and J by 0 bases, with 9 bases between them. The CDR3 contains 14 residues. From germline, CDR1 is GTSNPN and CDR2 SVGIG (reference sequence). In DNA, the CDR3 is TGTGCCTGGAGTCCGGGGTTTAGCACAGATACGCAGTATTTT. Amino acids: CAWSPGFSTDTQYF.

The V gene is TRBV5-4, the J gene TRBJ2-7, with D possibly matching TRBD2 (5 bases). Germline CDR1 and CDR2: SGHNT and YYREEE (reference sequence). The CDR3 loop spans 14 amino acids. Trimming cost V 4 bases and J 0 bases, with 11 bases left between them. Written as DNA, the CDR3 is TGTGCCAGCAGCCCGGAGGTATCCTCCTACGAGCAGTACTTC. This translates into CASSPEVSSYEQYF.

There are a few counts of this clone. This chain connects TRBV5-8 to TRBJ1-2, with 7 bases fitting TRBD1. There are 14 residues in the CDR3. Germline CDR1 and CDR2: SGHTS and YDEGEE. Trimming at V came to 4 bases and at J to 4 bases, leaving 7 bases not matched to a gene. The CDR3 loop reads CASSAGGFGYGYTF. DNA of the CDR3: TGTGCCAGCAGCGCAGGGGGTTTCGGCTATGGCTACACCTTC.

The rearrangement links TRBV7-2 to TRBJ1-1; possible D gene TRBD1, 6 bases. The germline CDR1 and CDR2 sequences are SGHTA and FQGNSA. V lost 5 bases, J lost 5 bases, and 18 bases lay in between. The CDR3 consists of 15 residues. The CDR3: CASSTSPLGATEAFF. DNA for the CDR3: TGTGCCAGCAGCACAAGTCCCCTGGGGGCAACTGAAGCTTTCTTT.

This chain joins TRBV7-2 and TRBJ1-1; tentative D call: TRBD1 (5 bases). Germline-derived CDR1 and CDR2 are SGHTA and FQGNSA. This CDR3 is built from 12 residues. Trimming pared 2 bases from V and 12 bases from J, leaving 13 bases between. In DNA, the CDR3 is TGTGCCAGCAGCTTACCAGGGATGAGATCTTTCTTT. It translates to CASSLPGMRSFF.

V is TRBV19 and J is TRBJ2-7, with D possibly TRBD2 on 6 matching bases. The V end was cut by 6 bases, the J end by 2 bases, with 11 bases between. The CDR3 sequence is 13 residues long. CDR1 is LNHDA, CDR2 SQIVND, per germline (reference sequence). CDR3 in DNA: TGTGCCAGTAGACACGGGGGTACCTACGAGCAGTACTTC. Translation: CASRHGGTYEQYF.

The chain couples TRBV20-1 to TRBJ2-7; D uncertain. From germline, CDR1 is DFQATT and CDR2 SNEGSKA (reference sequence). V was cut by 2 bases and J by 3 bases, with 5 bases left in between. This CDR3 has 11 amino acids. CDR3 in DNA: TGCAGTGCTAGATCCTACTACGAGCAGTACTTC. Its protein product is CSARSYYEQYF.

The DNA for the CDR3 is TGTGCCAGCAGCTTGAGGACTAGCGGGACCACAGATACGCAGTATTTT. Its translation: CASSLRTSGTTDTQYF. J is TRBJ2-3 and V is TRBV5-6; 12 bases map to TRBD2. CDR1 and CDR2 (germline): SGHDT, YYEEEE. The CDR3 is 16 residues long. The ends lost 1 base at V and 2 bases at J; junction bases unmatched: 2.

This chain links TRBV6-5 with TRBJ2-7, with TRBD2 matching 9 bases. The CDR3 runs to 12 residues. V trimming: 6 bases; J trimming: 7 bases; junction bases outside the gene matches: 4. From germline, CDR1 is MNHEY and CDR2 SVGAGI. The CDR3 DNA reads TGTGCCAGCAGCCCTACTAGCGGGGAGCAGTACTTC. This gives the protein CASSPTSGEQYF.

The rearrangement uses TRBV9 and TRBJ1-2, with D unresolved. This CDR3 is built from 12 residues. Deletions cut 0 bases from V and 6 bases from J, with 6 bases between. Germline CDR1 is SGDLS and CDR2 is YYNGEE. Here the CDR3 DNA reads TGTGCCAGCAGCGTAGTGCCGGATGGCTACACCTTC. It codes for CASSVVPDGYTF. The full variable domain, its missing parts supplied by reference TRBV9 and TRBJ1-2, is DSGVTQTPKHLITATGQRVTLRCSPRSGDLSVYWYQQSLDQGLQFLIQYYNGEERAKGNILERFSAQQFPDLHSELNLSSLELGDSALYFCASSVVPDGYTFGSGTRLTVV.